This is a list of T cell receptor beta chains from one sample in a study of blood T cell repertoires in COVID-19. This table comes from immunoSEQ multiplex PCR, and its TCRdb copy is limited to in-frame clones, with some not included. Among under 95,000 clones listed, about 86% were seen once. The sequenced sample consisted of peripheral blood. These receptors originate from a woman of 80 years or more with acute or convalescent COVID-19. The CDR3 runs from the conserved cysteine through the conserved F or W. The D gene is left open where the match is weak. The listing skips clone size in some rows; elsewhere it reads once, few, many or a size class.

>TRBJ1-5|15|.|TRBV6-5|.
CASLGSDYSNQPQHF
TGTGCCAGTCTCGGGAGCGATTATAGCAATCAGCCCCAGCATTTT
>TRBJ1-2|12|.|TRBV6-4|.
CASSGQKGGYTF
TGTGCCAGCAGCGGACAGAAGGGTGGCTACACCTTC
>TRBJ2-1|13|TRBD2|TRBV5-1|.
CASSTGLAGGQFF
TGCGCCAGCAGCACCGGACTAGCGGGGGGTCAGTTCTTC
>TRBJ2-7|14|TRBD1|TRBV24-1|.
CATSDSGQTYEQYF
TGTGCCACCAGTGATTCGGGACAGACCTACGAGCAGTACTTC
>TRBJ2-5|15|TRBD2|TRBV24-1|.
CATSNPTSLGETQYF
TGTGCCACCTCCAACCCGACTAGCCTTGGGGAGACCCAGTACTTC
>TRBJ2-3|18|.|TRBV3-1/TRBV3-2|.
CASSLRVNPQSGTDTQYF
TGTGCCAGCAGTCTCCGGGTTAACCCCCAATCAGGGACAGATACGCAGTATTTT
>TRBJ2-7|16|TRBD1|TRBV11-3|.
CASSLDEKGATYEQYF
TGTGCCAGCAGCTTAGATGAAAAGGGGGCAACCTACGAGCAGTACTTC
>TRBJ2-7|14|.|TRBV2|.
CASSGTGTPYEQYF
TGTGCCAGCAGTGGAACCGGGACTCCCTACGAGCAGTACTTC
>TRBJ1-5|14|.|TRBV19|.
CASSIGTVLTPQHF
TGTGCCAGTAGTATAGGGACAGTCTTGACGCCCCAGCATTTT
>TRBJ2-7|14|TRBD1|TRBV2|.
CASSATGVAYEQYF
TGTGCCAGCAGTGCGACAGGGGTGGCCTACGAGCAGTACTTC
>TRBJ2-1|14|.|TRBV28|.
CASTPWAGLDEQFF
TGTGCCAGCACTCCTTGGGCAGGGTTGGATGAGCAGTTCTTC
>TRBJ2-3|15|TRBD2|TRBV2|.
CASSNGTRSTDTQYF
TGTGCCAGCAGCAATGGGACTAGGAGCACAGATACGCAGTATTTT
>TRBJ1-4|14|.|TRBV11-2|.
CASSRGATNEKLFF
TGTGCCAGCAGCCGCGGGGCAACTAATGAAAAACTGTTTTTT
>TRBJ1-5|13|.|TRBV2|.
CASSGNSNQPQHF
TGTGCCAGCAGTGGTAATAGCAATCAGCCCCAGCATTTT
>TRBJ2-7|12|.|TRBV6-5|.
CALGSGGVEQYF
TGTGCCCTGGGGTCAGGAGGGGTCGAGCAGTACTTC
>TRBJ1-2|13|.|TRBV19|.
CASSILWSYGYTF
TGTGCCAGTAGTATATTGTGGAGCTATGGCTACACCTTC
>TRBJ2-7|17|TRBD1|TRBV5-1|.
CASSVIPGQGAGYEQYF
TGCGCCAGCAGCGTAATTCCGGGACAGGGGGCTGGCTACGAGCAGTACTTC
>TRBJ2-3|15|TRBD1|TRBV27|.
CASSPRDRVTDTQYF
TGTGCCAGCAGTCCTAGGGACAGGGTCACAGATACGCAGTATTTT
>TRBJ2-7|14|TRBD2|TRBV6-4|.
CASSVLAGAYEQYF
TGTGCCAGCAGTGTTCTAGCGGGGGCCTACGAGCAGTACTTC
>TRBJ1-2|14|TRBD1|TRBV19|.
CASSIGTGRNGYTF
TGTGCCAGTAGTATCGGGACAGGGAGGAATGGCTACACCTTC
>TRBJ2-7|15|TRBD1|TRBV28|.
CASSWGQGGAYEQYF
TGTGCCAGCAGCTGGGGACAGGGGGGGGCCTACGAGCAGTACTTC
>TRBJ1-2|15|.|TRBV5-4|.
CASSPRVSAGYGYTF
TGTGCCAGCAGCCCCCGGGTTTCGGCGGGCTATGGCTACACCTTC
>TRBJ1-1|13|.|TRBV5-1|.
CASSFSPWAEAFF
TGCGCCAGCAGCTTTTCCCCCTGGGCCGAAGCTTTCTTT
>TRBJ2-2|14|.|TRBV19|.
CASKGTLNTGELFF
TGTGCCAGTAAAGGGACTTTGAACACCGGGGAGCTGTTTTTT
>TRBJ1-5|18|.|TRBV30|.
CAWSVGLGQGGGFQPQHF
TGTGCCTGGAGTGTAGGTTTGGGCCAGGGAGGGGGTTTTCAGCCCCAGCATTTT
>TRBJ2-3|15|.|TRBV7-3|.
CASSFRGMSTDTQYF
TGTGCCAGCAGCTTCCGGGGGATGAGCACAGATACGCAGTATTTT
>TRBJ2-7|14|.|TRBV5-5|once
CASSMTASSYEQYF
TGTGCCAGCAGCATGACAGCGAGCTCCTACGAGCAGTACTTC
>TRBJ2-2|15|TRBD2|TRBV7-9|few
CASSFSGKNTGELFF
TGTGCCAGCAGTTTTAGCGGGAAAAACACCGGGGAGCTGTTTTTT
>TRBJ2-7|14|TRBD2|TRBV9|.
CASSSLAEPYEQYF
TGTGCCAGCAGCTCACTAGCGGAACCCTACGAGCAGTACTTC
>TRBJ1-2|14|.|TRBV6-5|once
CASSYSQGSYGYTF
TGTGCCAGCAGTTATTCTCAGGGAAGCTATGGCTACACCTTC
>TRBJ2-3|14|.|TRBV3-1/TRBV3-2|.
CASSHRGSTDTQYF
TGTGCCAGCAGCCACCGAGGGAGCACAGATACGCAGTATTTT
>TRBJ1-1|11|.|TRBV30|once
CACTGLGEAFF
TGTGCCTGTACAGGGCTGGGTGAAGCTTTCTTT
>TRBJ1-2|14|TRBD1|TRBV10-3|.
CAISDSDRAYGYTF
TGTGCCATCAGTGACTCTGACAGGGCCTATGGCTACACCTTC
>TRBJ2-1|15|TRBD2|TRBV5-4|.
CASRVGGKPYNEQFF
TGTGCCAGCAGGGTGGGGGGGAAACCCTACAATGAGCAGTTCTTC
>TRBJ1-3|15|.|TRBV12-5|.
CASREGQGYGNTIYF
TGTGCCTCCCGGGAGGGGCAGGGGTACGGAAACACCATATATTTT
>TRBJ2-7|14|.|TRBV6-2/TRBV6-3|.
CASSRDLGLYEQYF
TGTGCCAGCAGTAGGGACTTAGGCCTCTACGAGCAGTACTTC
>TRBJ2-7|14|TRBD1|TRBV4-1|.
CASSPGTGNYEQYF
TGCGCCAGCAGCCCCGGGACAGGGAATTACGAGCAGTACTTC
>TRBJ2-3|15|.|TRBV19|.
CASSRGLWAADTQYF
TGTGCCAGTAGTAGAGGACTGTGGGCCGCAGATACGCAGTATTTT
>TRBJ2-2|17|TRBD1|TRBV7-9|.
CASSSPTGGADTGELFF
TGTGCCAGCAGCTCGCCAACAGGGGGCGCGGATACCGGGGAGCTGTTTTTT
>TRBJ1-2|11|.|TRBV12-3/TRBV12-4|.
CASSFREGYTF
TGTGCCAGCAGTTTTAGAGAGGGCTACACCTTC
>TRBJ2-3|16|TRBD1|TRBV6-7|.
CASSWDDRASTDTQYF
TGTGCCAGCAGTTGGGACGACAGGGCGTCCACAGATACGCAGTATTTT
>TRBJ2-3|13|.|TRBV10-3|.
CASAGGGTDTQYF
TGTGCCTCAGCGGGCGGGGGCACAGATACGCAGTATTTT
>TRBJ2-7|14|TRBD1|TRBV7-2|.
CASSRGQGLYEQYF
TGTGCCAGCAGTAGGGGACAGGGGCTCTACGAGCAGTACTTC
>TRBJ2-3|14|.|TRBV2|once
CASSLWPGVDTQYF
TGTGCCAGCAGTTTATGGCCGGGGGTGGATACGCAGTATTTT